The 8 T cell receptor beta chains reported below all come from one sample, sequenced in a study of regulatory T cells in long-lasting Graves disease. Specified time point: persistent/refractory GD, antithyroid drugs over 5 years with positive TRAb. PBMC RNA served as the TCR library source. Libraries of TCR beta came from iRepertoire HTBI primers plus Arm-PCR of CDR3 regions. TCRdb reprocessed the multiplex PCR reads via MiXCR and lists one record per CDR3 protein. Of fewer than 400,000 distinct CDR3 sequences in the sample, around 21% were seen once. The material sequenced was peripheral blood mononuclear cells (PBMCs), taken when the disease was refractory, from a patient treated with antithyroid drugs. Every receptor here comes from a female donor with Graves disease.

V and J are TRBV19 and TRBJ1-1, with D perhaps TRBD1 (5 bases). The CDR3 runs to 17 residues. With 7 bases removed from V and 1 base from J, the gap between germline ends came to 22 bases. Germline-derived CDR1 and CDR2 are LNHDA and SQIVND (reference sequence). The CDR3: CASTNGGVWGRNTEAFF. DNA for the CDR3: TGTGCCAGTACCAACGGCGGGGTTTGGGGGAGGAACACTGAAGCTTTCTTT.

This clonotype came up many times. The genes are TRBV28 and TRBJ1-2; 9 bases align to TRBD1. V lost 5 bases, J lost 4 bases, and 5 bases stayed unmatched. Germline V gives CDR1 MDHEN, CDR2 SYDVKM. The CDR3 runs to 14 residues. The CDR3 bases are TGTGCCAGCAGTGTGGACAGGGGTCCCTATGGCTACACCTTC. This sequence encodes CASSVDRGPYGYTF.

The CDR3 DNA reads as TGCGCCAGCAGTGGACTAGCGGGAGTCCCTCCCGGGGAGCTGTTTTTT. Its translation: CASSGLAGVPPGELFF. V is TRBV10-1 and J is TRBJ2-2; 12 positions agree with TRBD2. This CDR3 is built from 16 residues. V shed 4 bases and J 6 bases; nucleotides not matched to a gene: 6. Germline CDR1 reads WNHNN; CDR2 reads SYGVQD (reference sequence).

This clonotype was observed a few times. The chain links TRBV7-9 to TRBJ2-2; D not resolved. V dropped 2 bases and J dropped 6 bases, with 10 bases sitting between them. CDR1 and CDR2 from the germline V gene are SEHNR and FQNEAQ (reference sequence). The CDR3 has 14 residues. The DNA for the CDR3 is TGTGCCAGCAGCTTAAGTTACCCTTCCGGGGAGCTGTTTTTT. Amino acid sequence: CASSLSYPSGELFF.

The chain combines TRBV24-1 with TRBJ1-2; no clear D gene. V gave up 4 bases and J gave up 0 bases, with 11 bases separating them. The CDR3 is 15 amino acids. Germline CDR1 is KGHDR and CDR2 is SFDVKD. CDR3 sequence (DNA): TGTGCCACCAGTGAACCGGACGGAGCTAACTATGGCTACACCTTC. This encodes CATSEPDGANYGYTF.

The V call is TRBV27, the J call TRBJ2-7, with D maybe TRBD2 (6 bases). The CDR3 loop spans 15 amino acids. Between the trimmed V and J ends, which lost 6 bases and 1 base, there was a span of 16 bases. The V gene's germline CDR1 is MNHEY and CDR2 SMNVEV (reference sequence). The CDR3 is CASSVTSTDSYEQYF. The CDR3 region has the DNA TGTGCCAGCAGCGTTACTAGCACGGATTCCTACGAGCAGTACTTC.

Comment on this clonotype: A much larger clone lies a single base off, so this may be a read error. The V gene is TRBV18, the J gene TRBJ1-2; no clear D. Trimming took 1 base from V and 3 from J, leaving 12 bases between them. CDR3 size: 15 residues. Germline V CDR1 and CDR2: KGHSH, LQKENI. The CDR3 here is CASSPLPAGHYGYTF. The CDR3 coding sequence is TGTGCCAGCTCACCACTACCGGCCGGACACTATGGCTACACCTTC.

This clonotype was counted between two and nine times. V usage is TRBV20-1 and J usage is TRBJ2-7; 7 bases align to TRBD1. V trimming: 6 bases; J trimming: 4 bases; junction bases outside the gene matches: 21. The CDR3 totals 17 residues. Germline assignment: CDR1 DFQATT and CDR2 SNEGSKA (reference sequence). CDR3 in amino acids: CSAEGLTGPLPVYEQYF. The CDR3 region has the DNA TGCAGTGCAGAAGGACTGACAGGGCCCCTCCCTGTTTACGAGCAGTACTTC.